This T cell receptor (beta chain) was captured in a study of cytomegalovirus exposure and HLA in healthy donors. Across the whole study: As released early, the data held some 80 million unique TCRs from HLA-typed donors. Among the approximately 400 donors who were genotyped, roughly 76% fell in the genetic ancestry cluster that is associated with self-reported Caucasian donors.

The germline V gene encodes CDR1 SEHNR and CDR2 FQNEAQ (reference sequence). The V gene end was trimmed by 5 bases and the J gene end by 2 bases; junction bases not matched to a gene: 4. This CDR3 is 16 amino acids long. General study points: Follow-up analysis later connected one missense variant in DCLRE1C with trimming of TCR beta V- and J-genes. Follow-up analysis found HLA locus-dependent TCR association rates, highest for DRB1 and lowest for HLA-C.

The PCR made use of 60 Vbeta and 13 Jbeta primers. The repertoire was sequenced with immunoSEQ multiplex PCR; TCRdb's copy has only in-frame clones and lacks some. Of 220,000 or so clones in the sample, more than 65% were seen once. A word on this clone: Its specificity is unknown.

V and J are TRBV7-9 and TRBJ2-3, with 13 nucleotides matching TRBD2. Sequenced: PBMCs. The TCR was taken from a man in his fifties in good health and CMV-seronegative. CDR3 amino acids: CASSEGLAGDTDTQYF. CDR3 nucleotides: TGTGCCAGCAGCGAAGGACTAGCGGGGGACACAGATACGCAGTATTTT.